This T cell receptor (beta chain) originates from a study of CXCR3-negative and CXCR3-positive naive CD8 T cells (dated by TCRdb to the late 2010s). Regarding the study in general: In total, 130 million to 150 million TRB reads were obtained, corresponding to roughly 1.5 +/- 0.3 million reads per library. The diversity and physicochemical repertoire analyses included about a dozen donors pooled from two independent experiments. TRBV-TRBJ cluster analysis included naive subsets from several donors and memory cells from 3 donors.

Sequencing was carried out with a NextSeq 550. The Human TCR Profiling Kit (MiLaboratory) was used to make UMI-labeled 5' RACE TRB cDNA libraries. The full amount of extracted RNA was used for cDNA synthesis, and the full amount of resulting cDNA was used for PCR amplification. The libraries were made side by side, with each library going through the same number of PCR cycles. From the authors' description of their analysis: About 53,000 +/- 9,400 unique UMI-labeled TRB cDNA molecules per library were extracted with MIGEC and MiXCR, with at least two reads per UMI required. An average of roughly 40,000 +/- 10,000 functional in-frame TRB CDR3 nucleotide clonotypes without stop codons was found per library. Diversity metrics, including normalized Shannon-Wiener and Chao1, were computed in VDJtools after downsampling to 5000 UMI-labeled TRB molecules per sample. Clonotype-size-weighted physicochemical properties of the central five CDR3 residues (interaction energy, strength, volume and Kidera factor 4) were computed in VDJtools. Reads reprocessed by TCRdb are summarized as one entry per CDR3 protein sequence, and DNA is absent. The V and J calls shown here were made by TCRdb, not taken from the authors' results. The record for this sample contains 120,000 to 150,000 distinct CDR3 sequences. Over 0.25% of the sample belongs to the ten largest clones.

Of note for this clonotype: Its antigen is currently not known.

The CDR3 contains 14 residues, cysteine and phenylalanine counted. The DNA is not on file. The germline V gene (reference sequence) gives CDR1 as LNHDA and CDR2 as SQIVND. Each CD8+ T cell subset was flow-sorted in triplicate, and 300,000 or so cells per subset were placed directly into RLT lysis buffer. Naive CD8+ T cells were defined stringently as CD45RO-CCR7+CD27+CD95- to exclude memory contaminants. Standard density gradient centrifugation was used to isolate peripheral blood mononuclear cells from buffy coats. A FACSAria III was used to flow-sort naive CXCR3-negative and CXCR3-positive CD8+ T cells. Total RNA was extracted from sorted cells with an RNeasy Mini Kit. Broad study findings and their caveats: TRBV-TRBJ usage was similar between naive CXCR3-negative and CXCR3-positive cells from the same donor, while memory cells showed distinct patterns. TRB CDR3s from CXCR3-positive naive cells showed higher hydrophobicity (lower Kidera factor 4), lower energy, and higher strength and volume indices than CXCR3-negative naive cells. CXCR3 expression partially decreased after cryopreservation, so most assays used freshly isolated PBMCs. Both naive subsets had comparably high repertoire diversity, while memory CD8+ T cells had much lower repertoire diversity. Because surface CD5, which is linked to self-reactivity in mice, was comparable between the naive subsets, TCR interaction strength was also inferred from the physicochemical properties of TRB CDR3s.

Sequences were obtained from naive CXCR3+ CD8+ T cells from blood. Reading the label with the study, this specimen's cell subset or site is: CD45RO-CCR7+CD27+CD95- naive CD8+ T cells expressing CXCR3 (TNR3+). Rearrangement joined TRBV19 to TRBJ2-7; the TRBD1 assignment by TCRdb is unverifiable without DNA. The receptor was isolated from a human donor in good health. Some clones in this sample may be carry-over from other donors' samples. CDR3 protein: CASTLGQGTYEQYF.